This entry lists 19 T cell receptor beta chains sequenced from one sample in a study of cytomegalovirus exposure and HLA in healthy donors listed by TCRdb under 2017. Libraries were constructed by the immunoSEQ multiplex PCR assay. For the multiplex PCR, a mixture combining 60 forward primers for TCR Vbeta segments and 13 reverse primers for TCR Jbeta segments was used. TCRdb carries this immuneACCESS record with in-frame sequences only. Its versions omit some clonotypes, under half of them owing to an unresolved V gene in the studies checked, with the rest unexplained. The sample yields about 200,000 clones; 82% were counted once. The top ten hold approximately 6.5% of the sample. The sequenced sample consisted of PBMCs. The receptors were gathered from a woman between 50 and 59 years old in good health and CMV-seropositive.

This clone appeared a few times. V usage is TRBV4-1 and J usage is TRBJ1-2; no clear D gene. CDR3 length equals 14 residues. Germline V gives CDR1 MGHRA, CDR2 YSYEKL. V was cut by 1 base and J by 4 bases, with 10 bases left in between. CDR3 sequence: CASSQVPPVYGYTF. In DNA, the CDR3 is TGCGCCAGCAGCCAAGTCCCCCCCGTCTATGGCTACACCTTC.

The J gene is TRBJ1-5, the V gene TRBV2; D is possibly TRBD1 (6 bases). V shed 3 bases and J shed 1 base, with 13 bases lying between them. The CDR3 covers 16 residues. Germline CDR1 is SNHLY and CDR2 is FYNNEI. CDR3 amino acids: CASSDVGTKSNQPQHF. The CDR3 nucleotides are TGTGCCAGCAGTGATGTGGGGACAAAGAGCAATCAGCCCCAGCATTTT.

The V gene is TRBV7-8, the J gene TRBJ2-5; TRBD2 is a possible D gene (7 bases). V lost 1 base and J 5 bases, leaving 11 bases between the germline ends. Germline values: CDR1 SGHVS, CDR2 FQNEAQ. This CDR3 has 14 amino acids. The CDR3 protein is CASSLGGGGETQYF. For the CDR3, the DNA is TGTGCCAGCAGCTTAGGCGGGGGCGGGGAGACCCAGTACTTC.

The rearrangement links TRBV7-9 to TRBJ1-1; D is undetermined. Trimming took off 5 bases at V and 1 base at J, with 8 bases between the two ends. Germline-derived CDR1 and CDR2 are SEHNR and FQNEAQ (reference sequence). The CDR3 length is 13 residues. CDR3 in DNA: TGTGCCAGCAGCAAAGAGGAGAACACTGAAGCTTTCTTT. This codes for CASSKEENTEAFF. Combining the CDR3 with reference TRBV7-9 and TRBJ1-1 gives the whole variable domain DTGVSQNPRHKITKRGQNVTFRCDPISEHNRLYWYRQTLGQGPEFLTYFQNEAQLEKSRLLSDRFSAERPKGSFSTLEIQRTEQGDSAMYLCASSKEENTEAFFGQGTRLTVV.

The chain links TRBV6-6 to TRBJ2-5, with TRBD2 matching 7 bases. The length of the CDR3 is 13 residues. Trimming took 6 bases from V and 1 from J; bases not matched to a gene: 2. Germline V gene data show CDR1 as MNHNY and CDR2 as SVGAGI (reference sequence). The CDR3 DNA reads as TGTGCCAGCAGCGGGGGGACCCAAGAGACCCAGTACTTC. Translation: CASSGGTQETQYF.

V gene TRBV6-5 combines with J gene TRBJ2-2; D unclear. Trimming shortened V by 5 bases and J by 6 bases, and 16 bases separated the two germline ends. The CDR3 has 15 amino acids. Germline CDR1 reads MNHEY; CDR2 reads SVGAGI. CDR3 residues: CASSHYGTPPGELFF. The CDR3 nucleotides read TGTGCCAGCAGTCATTACGGTACCCCACCCGGGGAGCTGTTTTTT.

J is TRBJ1-2 and V is TRBV6-5; D is unclear. CDR1 and CDR2 (germline): MNHEY, SVGAGI. The V gene lost 6 bases and the J gene lost 2 bases, with 10 bases spanning the gap. This CDR3 has 13 amino acids. CDR3 coding DNA: TGTGCCAGCAGGTCGGGGATAAACTATGGCTACACCTTC. Translation gives CASRSGINYGYTF.

V usage is TRBV15 and J usage is TRBJ1-2, with TRBD1 matching over 7 bases. Germline V gene sequence: CDR1 LNHNV, CDR2 YYDKDF (reference sequence). V was pared by 1 base and J by 4 bases, with 3 bases of the junction left unmatched. The CDR3 extends over 14 amino acids. The CDR3 sequence is CATSRARDSYGYTF. The CDR3 region has the DNA TGTGCCACCAGCAGAGCTAGGGACAGCTATGGCTACACCTTC.

This chain links TRBV2 with TRBJ2-7; 8 positions match TRBD1. The length of the CDR3 is 14 residues. Looked up from germline, CDR1 is SNHLY and CDR2 is FYNNEI. J was trimmed by 2 bases and V by 6 bases; bases with no gene match: 6. CDR3 protein: CASREDRVTYEQYF. For the CDR3, the DNA is TGTGCCAGCAGGGAGGACAGGGTAACCTACGAGCAGTACTTC.

The gene calls are TRBV25-1 and TRBJ1-2; D is ambiguous. Germline V gene sequence: CDR1 MGHDK, CDR2 SYGVNS. The CDR3 runs 15 residues. V dropped 4 bases and J dropped 6 bases, with 18 bases sitting between them. DNA for the CDR3: TGTGCCAGCAGTGGTTTCGGAGTGCGGTCGAATGGCTACACCTTC. Its protein product is CASSGFGVRSNGYTF.

This chain uses TRBV11-2 with TRBJ1-4; 7 bases are shared with TRBD1. J lost 7 bases, V lost 5 bases, and 22 bases had no gene match. CDR1 is SGHAT and CDR2 is FQNNGV in the germline V gene. The CDR3 covers 19 residues. The CDR3 bases are TGTGCCAGCAGCCCCGGACGGAATCGGGACAGACGTAATGGTGAAAAACTGTTTTTT. Protein sequence: CASSPGRNRDRRNGEKLFF.

The table lists this clone with a count of one. V usage is TRBV5-4 and J usage is TRBJ2-7; 11 positions match TRBD2. Trimming cost V 5 bases and J 1 base; bases outside gene matches: 5. The CDR3 is 15 residues long. CDR1 SGHNT and CDR2 YYREEE come from the germline V gene (reference sequence). CDR3 protein: CASRAGTSGSYEQYF. The CDR3 DNA follows: TGTGCCAGCAGGGCCGGGACTAGCGGATCCTACGAGCAGTACTTC.

The chain is built from TRBV28 and TRBJ1-1, with D unresolved. Trimming shortened V by 5 bases and J by 3 bases, and 19 bases separated the two germline ends. The CDR3 loop spans 16 amino acids. The germline V gene encodes CDR1 MDHEN and CDR2 SYDVKM. CDR3 in amino acids: CASSPPRSWRDTEAFF. The DNA for the CDR3 is TGTGCCAGCAGTCCCCCCAGATCATGGCGGGACACTGAAGCTTTCTTT.

CDR3 residues: CASSLDDTQPQHF. The CDR3 bases are TGCGCCAGCAGCTTGGATGACACTCAGCCCCAGCATTTT. The chain recombines TRBV5-1 with TRBJ1-5; D is unresolved. Germline CDR1 reads SGHRS; CDR2 reads YFSETQ. Trimming shortened V by 0 bases and J by 6 bases, and 7 bases separated the two germline ends. CDR3 length: 13 residues.

The V gene is TRBV9, the J gene TRBJ2-1; tentatively, D is TRBD1 (6 bases). CDR1 is SGDLS and CDR2 is YYNGEE in the germline V gene. CDR3 length: 16 amino acids. V lost 3 bases, J lost 4 bases, and 17 bases lay in between. This CDR3 reads CASSAFGTGQYNEQFF. The CDR3 nucleotides read TGTGCCAGCAGCGCTTTTGGGACCGGACAGTACAATGAGCAGTTCTTC.

This chain links TRBV28 with TRBJ2-7; 9 bases line up with TRBD1. J gave up 6 bases and V 6 bases, and 12 bases lay outside the gene matches. This CDR3 is 15 amino acids long. Looked up from germline, CDR1 is MDHEN and CDR2 is SYDVKM. This CDR3 is CASSPYRGQGIEQYF. The CDR3 coding sequence is TGTGCCAGCAGCCCCTACAGGGGGCAAGGTATCGAGCAGTACTTC. Complete variable domain (other parts from reference TRBV28 and TRBJ2-7): DVKVTQSSRYLVKRTGEKVFLECVQDMDHENMFWYRQDPGLGLRLIYFSYDVKMKEKGDIPEGYSVSREKKERFSLILESASTNQTSMYLCASSPYRGQGIEQYFGPGTRLTVT.

This clone was observed once. The rearrangement joins TRBV2 to TRBJ1-4; D perhaps matches TRBD1 (5 bases). Trimming left V 7 bases short and J 7 bases short, with 16 bases between. The CDR3 runs to 14 residues. From germline, CDR1 is SNHLY and CDR2 FYNNEI. CDR3 DNA sequence: TGTGCCAGCAATCCGATTAGGGGAGGTGAAAAACTGTTTTTT. Translation: CASNPIRGGEKLFF.

The chain uses TRBV6-5 and TRBJ2-5, with TRBD2 as a possible D gene (6 bases). CDR3 size: 15 residues. Germline CDR1 is MNHEY and CDR2 is SVGAGI. The V gene lost 4 bases and the J gene lost 1 base, with 13 bases spanning the gap. The CDR3 bases are TGTGCCAGCAGTTTTGGGGGACTCCCCCAAGAGACCCAGTACTTC. It specifies CASSFGGLPQETQYF.

The chain joins TRBV11-2 to TRBJ2-1; 7 positions agree with TRBD1. The CDR3 contains 13 residues. The trim removed 3 bases at V and 8 bases at J, leaving 4 bases unmatched. CDR1 and CDR2 (germline): SGHAT, FQNNGV. The CDR3 DNA sequence: TGTGCCAGCAGCTTTGACAGGGAAGATGAGCAGTTCTTC. It encodes CASSFDREDEQFF.